One sample yielded the 26 T cell receptor beta chains listed below, sequenced in a study of T cell responses to AZD1222 COVID-19 vaccine. TCRdb's copy holds only in-frame clones and misses some; the assay was immunoSEQ multiplex PCR. The sample has 100,000 to 150,000 clones, around 90% seen once. The specimen was peripheral blood, collected on day 0 of AZD1222 vaccination. Source of these receptors: an adult in good health.

The chain carries TRBV5-1 and TRBJ2-7; D not certain. V was trimmed by 0 bases and J by 6 bases, leaving 13 bases between them. The length of the CDR3 is 14 residues. Germline CDR1 is SGHRS and CDR2 is YFSETQ. CDR3 loop: CASSLEGVSGEQYF. The CDR3 DNA reads as TGCGCCAGCAGCTTGGAGGGTGTGAGTGGCGAGCAGTACTTC.

This clone has a single count. The CDR3 region has the DNA TGTGCCAGCAGTTTAGGCACAGTGAACACTGAAGCTTTCTTT. This sequence encodes CASSLGTVNTEAFF. The chain has TRBV28 and TRBJ1-1; D is unresolved. Trimming pared 2 bases from V and 0 bases from J, leaving 7 bases between. This CDR3 is 14 amino acids long. The germline V gene has CDR1 MDHEN and CDR2 SYDVKM. Filled out from reference TRBV28 and TRBJ1-1, the complete variable domain reads DVKVTQSSRYLVKRTGEKVFLECVQDMDHENMFWYRQDPGLGLRLIYFSYDVKMKEKGDIPEGYSVSREKKERFSLILESASTNQTSMYLCASSLGTVNTEAFFGQGTRLTVV.

The V and J genes are TRBV19 and TRBJ1-2; D not resolved. V shed 9 bases and J shed 8 bases, with 13 bases lying between them. Germline CDR1 reads LNHDA; CDR2 reads SQIVND (reference sequence). CDR3 length: 11 amino acids. As DNA, the CDR3 is TGTGCCAGCGCGAACCCCGGAGGCTACACCTTC. Its translation is CASANPGGYTF.

In this sample, this clone turned up once. This chain connects TRBV13 to TRBJ2-7, with TRBD2 matching over 10 bases. J lost 3 bases, V lost 1 base, and 6 bases had no gene match. Germline assignment: CDR1 PRHDT and CDR2 FYEKMQ (reference sequence). The CDR3 sequence is 16 residues long. CDR3 sequence: CASSLERGGGVYEQYF. The CDR3 DNA is TGTGCCAGCAGCTTAGAGCGGGGGGGCGGTGTCTACGAGCAGTACTTC.

This chain connects TRBV4-1 to TRBJ2-3; D gene unclear. The CDR3 has 15 amino acids. Germline V gene data show CDR1 as MGHRA and CDR2 as YSYEKL. The V end was cut by 2 bases, the J end by 8 bases, with 17 bases between. The CDR3 reads CASSQPQTLIGTQYF. The DNA for the CDR3 is TGCGCCAGCAGCCAACCCCAGACCCTTATCGGTACGCAGTATTTT.

The V call is TRBV15, the J call TRBJ1-3; D call uncertain. Germline V CDR1 and CDR2: LNHNV, YYDKDF (reference sequence). This CDR3 is 15 amino acids long. The V gene lost 1 base and the J gene lost 0 bases, with 7 bases spanning the gap. The CDR3 nucleotides are TGTGCCACCAGCAGAGGAGGAGGCTCTGGAAACACCATATATTTT. It codes for CATSRGGGSGNTIYF.

The chain uses TRBV7-2 and TRBJ1-2; D is perhaps TRBD1 (5 bases). This CDR3 contains 17 residues. Trimming cost V 3 bases and J 5 bases, with 22 bases left between them. Per the germline V gene, CDR1 is SGHTA and CDR2 is FQGNSA. CDR3: CASSLRGFRARSYGYTF. As DNA, the CDR3 is TGTGCCAGCAGCTTGCGGGGGTTCAGGGCTCGAAGTTATGGCTACACCTTC.

The chain is built from TRBV5-5 and TRBJ1-1; a possible D gene is TRBD1 (5 bases). Germline CDR1 reads SGHKS; CDR2 reads YYEKEE (reference sequence). V lost 0 bases, J lost 3 bases, and 12 bases lay in between. The CDR3 sequence is 15 residues long. For the CDR3, the DNA is TGTGCCAGCAGCTTGGAAGGGGCTACTTACACTGAAGCTTTCTTT. Residues: CASSLEGATYTEAFF. The full variable domain, with the rest looked up from reference TRBV5-5 and TRBJ1-1, is DAGVTQSPTHLIKTRGQQVTLRCSPISGHKSVSWYQQVLGQGPQFIFQYYEKEERGRGNFPDRFSARQFPNYSSELNVNALLLGDSALYLCASSLEGATYTEAFFGQGTRLTVV.

The chain joins TRBV5-8 to TRBJ1-2; no reliable D call. From germline, CDR1 is SGHTS and CDR2 YDEGEE. Trimming removed 1 base from V and 8 bases from J, with 12 bases in between. The CDR3 runs 13 residues. CDR3 in amino acids: CASSLPFSYGYTF. CDR3 sequence (DNA): TGTGCCAGCAGCTTGCCCTTCTCCTACGGCTACACCTTC.

CDR3 protein: CASGSRDRGLYGYTF. In DNA form, the CDR3 reads TGTGCCAGCGGGAGTAGAGACAGGGGGCTTTATGGCTACACCTTC. This chain uses TRBV6-5 with TRBJ1-2, with TRBD1 matching over 10 bases. The CDR3 is made up of 15 amino acids. Unmatched junction bases numbered 11, after V lost 8 bases and J lost 5 bases. Germline V gene lookup returns CDR1 MNHEY and CDR2 SVGAGI.

V is TRBV5-5 and J is TRBJ2-7, with a tentative D call TRBD1 (5 bases). V was shortened by 3 bases and J by 4 bases, with 8 bases between the two germline ends. Germline values: CDR1 SGHKS, CDR2 YYEKEE (reference sequence). CDR3 length equals 12 residues. The CDR3 region is CASSSAGYEQYF. DNA of the CDR3: TGTGCCAGCAGCTCCGCAGGGTACGAGCAGTACTTC. The complete variable domain, with remaining parts taken from reference TRBV5-5 and TRBJ2-7, reads DAGVTQSPTHLIKTRGQQVTLRCSPISGHKSVSWYQQVLGQGPQFIFQYYEKEERGRGNFPDRFSARQFPNYSSELNVNALLLGDSALYLCASSSAGYEQYFGPGTRLTVT.

The V and J genes are TRBV18 and TRBJ1-1, with 8 bases aligning to TRBD1. V shed 3 bases and J 1 base; nucleotides not matched to a gene: 4. This CDR3 is built from 15 residues. Germline CDR1 is KGHSH and CDR2 is LQKENI. This CDR3 is CASSPNRGKNTEAFF. Written as DNA, the CDR3 is TGTGCCAGCTCACCGAACAGGGGGAAGAACACTGAAGCTTTCTTT.

The chain couples TRBV15 to TRBJ1-3, with no clear D. The CDR3 length is 14 residues. Deletions cut 9 bases from V and 2 bases from J, with 14 bases between. Looked up from germline, CDR1 is LNHNV and CDR2 is YYDKDF (reference sequence). This CDR3 reads CATRARMAGNTIYF. DNA of the CDR3: TGTGCCACGCGTGCCAGAATGGCTGGAAACACCATATATTTT.

The chain employs TRBV7-2 and TRBJ1-1; tentatively, D is TRBD1 (6 bases). The germline V and J ends were trimmed by 4 bases and 4 bases, with 13 bases remaining between them. Germline-derived CDR1 and CDR2 are SGHTA and FQGNSA. The CDR3 length is 14 residues. The CDR3 DNA reads as TGTGCCAGCAGCTACGCCAGGGGTAGCACTGAAGCTTTCTTT. Amino acid sequence: CASSYARGSTEAFF.

This chain connects TRBV5-1 to TRBJ1-6; perhaps TRBD1 as D (5 bases). Looked up from germline, CDR1 is SGHRS and CDR2 is YFSETQ. The CDR3 is made up of 15 amino acids. V dropped 2 bases and J dropped 10 bases, with 16 bases sitting between them. Here the CDR3 DNA reads TGCGCCAGCAGCTTTGGGGTCACGGGGGACTCACCCCTCCACTTT. Translated: CASSFGVTGDSPLHF.

Only a few counts were recorded for this clone. The chain is built from TRBV5-1 and TRBJ2-1; TRBD1 or TRBD2 may be the D gene (5 bases each). V was shortened by 4 bases and J by 9 bases, with 17 bases between the two germline ends. This CDR3 has 14 amino acids. Germline CDR1 SGHRS, CDR2 YFSETQ. The DNA of the CDR3 is TGCGCCAGCAGCCGGGGAGCAGGGAAGACTGAGCAGTTCTTC. It encodes CASSRGAGKTEQFF.

The V and J genes are TRBV11-2 and TRBJ1-1; 8 bases fit TRBD1. CDR1 SGHAT and CDR2 FQNNGV come from the germline V gene. The CDR3 contains 14 residues. With V trimmed by 3 bases and J by 5 bases, 5 bases remained unmatched. In DNA, the CDR3 is TGTGCCAGCAGCTTGTCAGGGGGCAGGACTGAAGCTTTCTTT. It encodes CASSLSGGRTEAFF. Supplemented by reference TRBV11-2 and TRBJ1-1, the full variable domain reads EAGVAQSPRYKIIEKRQSVAFWCNPISGHATLYWYQQILGQGPKLLIQFQNNGVVDDSQLPKDRFSAERLKGVDSTLKIQPAKLEDSAVYLCASSLSGGRTEAFFGQGTRLTVV.

The CDR3: CASSPGGGGPYEQYF. The CDR3 region has the DNA TGTGCCAGCAGTCCAGGAGGGGGGGGGCCCTACGAGCAGTACTTC. This chain uses TRBV28 with TRBJ2-7, with D possibly TRBD2 on 7 matching bases. The V gene lost 5 bases and the J gene lost 2 bases, with 16 bases spanning the gap. The CDR3 totals 15 residues. Germline V lookup: CDR1 MDHEN, CDR2 SYDVKM.

This chain connects TRBV27 to TRBJ1-5; TRBD1 agrees at 9 bases. After removal of 7 bases from V and 6 bases from J, the junction contained 7 bases not matched to a gene. This CDR3 has 14 residues. Germline V gene lookup returns CDR1 MNHEY and CDR2 SMNVEV (reference sequence). Here the CDR3 reads CASIYRGPGQPQHF. The DNA for the CDR3 is TGTGCCAGCATTTACAGGGGGCCCGGTCAGCCCCAGCATTTT.

The chain uses TRBV4-1 and TRBJ2-5; D not certain. Trimming left V 0 bases short and J 0 bases short, with 2 bases between. This CDR3 has 13 residues. Per germline, CDR1 MGHRA and CDR2 YSYEKL. The CDR3, as DNA: TGCGCCAGCAGCCAAGACCACCAAGAGACCCAGTACTTC. This codes for CASSQDHQETQYF.

The chain links TRBV4-1 to TRBJ1-3; D gene uncertain. V shed 6 bases and J shed 8 bases, with 17 bases lying between them. The CDR3 loop spans 14 amino acids. The germline V gene encodes CDR1 MGHRA and CDR2 YSYEKL. CDR3 loop: CASSRREEGDTIYF. The CDR3 region has the DNA TGCGCCAGCAGTCGCCGGGAGGAGGGAGACACCATATATTTT.

The chain is built from TRBV6-5 and TRBJ1-3; D is perhaps TRBD1 (6 bases). This CDR3 is built from 15 residues. V was cut by 6 bases and J by 0 bases, with 12 bases left in between. Germline V gene lookup returns CDR1 MNHEY and CDR2 SVGAGI. The CDR3 sequence is CASSRDTSSGNTIYF. CDR3 DNA sequence: TGTGCCAGCAGCCGGGACACCAGCTCTGGAAACACCATATATTTT.

The V and J genes are TRBV25-1 and TRBJ1-6; tentatively, D is TRBD1 (6 bases). V was clipped by 7 bases and J by 10 bases, with 14 bases between them. Germline V CDR1 and CDR2: MGHDK, SYGVNS. The CDR3 is 13 residues long. The DNA of the CDR3 is TGTGCCAGCACTACAGGGTCTTACTCACCCCTCCACTTT. The encoded protein is CASTTGSYSPLHF. Variable domain in full (rest from reference TRBV25-1 and TRBJ1-6): EADIYQTPRYLVIGTGKKITLECSQTMGHDKMYWYQQDPGMELHLIHYSYGVNSTEKGDLSSESTVSRIRTEHFPLTLESARPSHTSQYLCASTTGSYSPLHFGNGTRLTVT.

This chain links TRBV7-3 with TRBJ2-5; D is ambiguous. Germline V CDR1 and CDR2: SGHTA, FQGTGA. This CDR3 region has 13 residues. V lost 3 bases, J lost 0 bases, and 5 bases lay in between. The CDR3 DNA reads as TGTGCCAGCAGCTTCCCAAACCAAGAGACCCAGTACTTC. This encodes CASSFPNQETQYF.

The chain links TRBV6-5 to TRBJ1-2; perhaps TRBD1 as D (6 bases). Germline CDR1 is MNHEY and CDR2 is SVGAGI. V was pared by 0 bases and J by 4 bases, with 12 bases between. This CDR3 spans 15 amino acids. The CDR3 is CASSYSLTGSYGYTF. The CDR3 DNA reads TGTGCCAGCAGTTACTCTTTAACAGGGAGCTATGGCTACACCTTC.

This chain uses TRBV7-8 with TRBJ2-6; D unclear. The CDR3 runs 15 residues. Germline CDR1 is SGHVS and CDR2 is FQNEAQ. Trimming stripped 5 bases from V and 0 bases from J, with 8 bases between. CDR3 in amino acids: CASSHSTSGANVLTF. The DNA for the CDR3 is TGTGCCAGCAGCCACAGTACCTCTGGGGCCAACGTCCTGACTTTC.